By its share, the clone carrying this T cell receptor (beta chain) is medium-sized. Its antigen remains unidentified. This sample was taken from a study of metastatic and nonmetastatic thyroid tumors. Study observations and caveats: The study reportedly found significantly higher TCR beta diversity in malignant thyroid tumors than benign nodules, in blood and tumor.

Trimming removed 8 bases from V and 5 bases from J; junction bases left unmatched: 10. This CDR3 is built from 14 residues. Germline values: CDR1 SNHLY, CDR2 FYNNEI. Original data processing: To classify distant metastasis in papillary thyroid cancer, a model was built from CDR3 differences across clinicopathological groups. TCRdb reassembled clones from the PCR reads with MiXCR. None of the V and J calls come from the authors' own analysis; TCRdb made them. The sample lists 20,000 to 25,000 clones, 15% to 20% occurring once. No treatment had been given to any patient before thyroid surgery. The V and J genes are TRBV2 and TRBJ1-1; 8 nucleotides line up with TRBD1. This clonotype was obtained from a male donor with papillary thyroid cancer or a benign thyroid nodule (not recorded which). Some clones in this sample may be carry-over from other donors' samples. The sequencing sample was made of blood. The CDR3 here is CASHEEDRETEAFF. The CDR3 DNA reads as TGTGCCAGCCATGAGGAGGACAGGGAGACTGAAGCTTTCTTT.